What follows are 12 T cell receptor beta chains derived from one specimen sequenced in a study of response to subunit inactivated influenza vaccine. TCRdb recomputed calls from the RT-PCR reads with MiXCR, one row per CDR3 protein. There are 650,000 or so distinct CDR3 sequences in the sample; 13% to 15% occur only once, and 6.5% to 8% lies in the top ten. Sample: PBMCs from blood, taken around 15 days before vaccination. The receptors were gathered from a man aged 45-60 years who received an inactivated influenza vaccine.

This clonotype was seen a few times. The chain joins TRBV29-1 to TRBJ2-3; weak D call: TRBD1 (6 bases). Germline-derived CDR1 and CDR2 are SQVTM and ANQGSEA. This CDR3 is 14 amino acids long. Trimming shortened V by 2 bases and J by 2 bases, and 11 bases separated the two germline ends. CDR3 region: CSVERAGVTDTQYF. In DNA form, the CDR3 reads TGCAGCGTTGAAAGGGCAGGGGTCACAGATACGCAGTATTTT.

This chain links TRBV18 with TRBJ2-7, with 7 bases identical to TRBD1. V dropped 5 bases and J dropped 4; count of bases not matched to a gene: 8. Germline-derived CDR1 and CDR2 are KGHSH and LQKENI. The CDR3 has 14 residues. CDR3 protein: CASSSGTAAYEQYF. The CDR3, as DNA: TGTGCCAGCTCATCCGGGACAGCTGCTTACGAGCAGTACTTC.

The chain joins TRBV3-1 to TRBJ2-3, with TRBD2 identical over 9 bases. The CDR3 sequence is 17 residues long. Germline V gene data show CDR1 as LGHDT and CDR2 as YNNKEL (reference sequence). V trimming: 2 bases; J trimming: 0 bases; junction bases outside the gene matches: 6. The DNA of the CDR3 is TGTGCCAGCAGCCAAATTAGCGGGAGAGGAAGCACAGATACGCAGTATTTT. It specifies CASSQISGRGSTDTQYF.

V usage is TRBV2 and J usage is TRBJ2-1; TRBD2 matches at 13 bases. CDR3 length equals 16 residues. V lost 6 bases, J lost 6 bases, and 8 bases stayed unmatched. CDR1 and CDR2 from the germline V gene are SNHLY and FYNNEI. CDR3 in amino acids: CASSPRTSGSLNEQFF. The CDR3 nucleotides read TGTGCCAGCAGCCCTCGGACTAGCGGGAGTCTCAATGAGCAGTTCTTC.

This clonotype was recorded many times. This CDR3 reads CSARAGVYQETQYF. The CDR3 DNA sequence: TGCAGTGCTAGAGCAGGGGTGTACCAAGAGACCCAGTACTTC. The chain carries TRBV20-1 and TRBJ2-5; the D gene is possibly TRBD1 (6 bases). Germline V gene sequence: CDR1 DFQATT, CDR2 SNEGSKA (reference sequence). This CDR3 spans 14 amino acids. V was trimmed by 1 base and J by 0 bases, leaving 9 bases between them.

In the case of this clonotype: The junction departs from the called germline gene at one end, perhaps through a read error. The chain is built from TRBV6-2 or TRBV6-3 and TRBJ1-1; maybe TRBD1 (5 bases). Germline V gene lookup returns CDR1 MNHEY and CDR2 SVGEGT. This CDR3 is built from 14 residues. The CDR3 DNA follows: TGTGCCAGCAGTTACGGGGGGGAGAGCACTGAAGCTTACTTT. Translating it yields CASSYGGESTEAYF.

In the case of this clonotype: Germline is not matched at one junction end, which may reflect a read error. The rearrangement uses TRBV28 and TRBJ2-3; 7 nucleotides line up with TRBD2. Germline V lookup: CDR1 MDHEN, CDR2 SYDVKM. The CDR3 contains 15 residues. The CDR3 bases are TGTACCAGCAGGGACCGACTAGCCACGGTAGATACGCAGTATTTT. Protein: CTSRDRLATVDTQYF.

V and J are TRBV12-3 or TRBV12-4 and TRBJ1-2; 8 bases agree with TRBD1. V trimming: 6 bases; J trimming: 4 bases; junction bases outside the gene matches: 7. The CDR3 totals 14 residues. This CDR3 reads CASRTGTGSYGYTF. CDR3 nucleotides: TGTGCCAGCAGAACCGGGACAGGCTCCTATGGCTACACCTTC.

A few counts support this clonotype. CDR3 DNA: TGTGCCAGCAGTTACAGATCGACAGTCCAGCAGTTCTTC. This gives the protein CASSYRSTVQQFF. This chain links TRBV6-5 with TRBJ2-1; weak D call: TRBD1 (5 bases). Trimming took 2 bases from V and 11 from J, leaving 13 bases between them. Germline V gene lookup returns CDR1 MNHEY and CDR2 SVGAGI. This CDR3 is 13 amino acids long.

The chain has TRBV10-3 and TRBJ2-2; no reliable D call. V was pared by 2 bases and J by 7 bases, with 14 bases between. Germline V gene sequence: CDR1 ENHRY, CDR2 SYGVKD. The CDR3 is 15 residues long. Here the CDR3 reads CAISETATSGGELFF. DNA for the CDR3: TGTGCCATCAGTGAGACAGCTACCTCCGGCGGGGAGCTGTTTTTT.

This clonotype was counted ten times or more. The chain recombines TRBV28 with TRBJ2-3; D gene ambiguous. The V gene lost 3 bases and the J gene lost 5 bases, with 6 bases spanning the gap. The germline CDR1 and CDR2 sequences are MDHEN and SYDVKM. The CDR3 has 12 amino acids. The chain's CDR3 is CASSFGRDTQYF. The DNA for the CDR3 is TGTGCCAGCAGTTTTGGTCGAGATACGCAGTATTTT.

This clonotype was observed at least ten times. The chain couples TRBV2 to TRBJ1-6, with a possible D match to TRBD1 (6 bases). Germline V lookup: CDR1 SNHLY, CDR2 FYNNEI. There are 14 residues in the CDR3. V shed 3 bases and J shed 8 bases, with 11 bases lying between them. For the CDR3, the DNA is TGTGCCAGCAGTGAGCGGGACAAGGATTCACCCCTCCACTTT. Protein: CASSERDKDSPLHF.